Listed below are T cell receptor beta chains from one sample, sequenced in a study of identical twins. TCRdb called the 5' RACE reads again in MiXCR, with one record for every CDR3 protein. This table holds about 920,000 distinct CDR3 sequences, approximately 13% found once. This sample was also put to use in a study of yellow fever vaccine responses in identical twins.

Specimen: PBMCs. Receptor source: a woman under 30 in good health. Each CDR3 is given with its conserved first and last residue. The D gene is left open where the match is weak. Size tells how often a clone was seen (once, few, many) or the class of an expanded clone, and some rows leave it out.

abundance	d_gene	v_gene	j_gene	CDR3aa	CDR3nt
.	TRBD2	TRBV5-1	TRBJ2-7	CASSPGLAGGFHEQYF	TGCGCCAGCAGCCCGGGACTAGCGGGAGGGTTCCACGAGCAGTACTTC
.	TRBD1	TRBV12-3/TRBV12-4	TRBJ2-2	CASSTSGQGLTGELFF	TGTGCCAGCAGCACCTCGGGACAGGGGCTAACCGGGGAGCTGTTTTTT
.	TRBD2	TRBV12-3/TRBV12-4	TRBJ2-1	CASSSWTSGNGEQFF	TGTGCCAGCAGTTCGTGGACTAGCGGGAACGGTGAGCAGTTCTTC
few	.	TRBV28	TRBJ2-2	CASSNGRYGGELFF	TGTGCCAGCAGCAACGGACGGTACGGCGGGGAGCTGTTTTTT
few	.	TRBV12-3/TRBV12-4	TRBJ2-1	CASTEGGSWYNEQFF	TGTGCCAGCACCGAGGGGGGGTCATGGTACAATGAGCAGTTCTTC
few	TRBD2	TRBV20-1	TRBJ2-1	CSAPTGWTSGRSYNEQFF	TGCAGTGCGCCGACAGGGTGGACTAGCGGGAGGTCCTACAATGAGCAGTTCTTC
many	.	TRBV12-3/TRBV12-4	TRBJ2-5	CASSDRSRGETQYF	TGTGCCAGCAGTGACAGGTCAAGGGGGGAGACCCAGTACTTC
.	TRBD1	TRBV20-1	TRBJ1-2	CSARTTGVTYGYTF	TGCAGTGCACGGACCACAGGGGTGACCTATGGCTACACCTTC
.	TRBD1	TRBV6-1	TRBJ1-1	CASRSSLGQGNTEAFF	TGTGCCAGCAGATCGAGCCTGGGACAGGGGAACACTGAAGCTTTCTTT
many	.	TRBV5-1	TRBJ2-7	CASSSGDPLSYEQYF	TGCGCCAGCAGTTCAGGGGACCCGCTTTCCTACGAGCAGTACTTC
few	.	TRBV19	TRBJ1-2	CASSPSDYGYTF	TGTGCCAGTAGTCCAAGTGACTATGGCTACACCTTC
.	TRBD2	TRBV9	TRBJ2-3	CASSVAERGDTDTQYF	TGTGCCAGCAGCGTAGCCGAGCGGGGGGACACAGATACGCAGTATTTT
many	.	TRBV12-3/TRBV12-4	TRBJ1-1	CASRVRQVLDTEAFF	TGTGCCAGCAGAGTGCGGCAGGTGCTGGACACTGAAGCTTTCTTT
.	.	TRBV7-7	TRBJ2-5	CASGGTTGQETQYF	TGTGCCAGCGGGGGTACCACAGGCCAAGAGACCCAGTACTTC
many	.	TRBV12-3/TRBV12-4	TRBJ2-2	CASSLGENTGELFF	TGCGCCAGCAGCTTGGGGGAGAACACCGGGGAGCTGTTTTTT
.	TRBD1	TRBV27	TRBJ2-7	CASSHRGPIEEQYF	TGTGCCAGCAGCCACAGGGGGCCTATTGAGGAGCAGTACTTC
.	TRBD2	TRBV2	TRBJ2-1	CASIEREHSREQFF	TGTGCCAGCATAGAGCGGGAGCATTCTAGGGAGCAGTTCTTC
.	TRBD1	TRBV5-1	TRBJ1-1	CASSPEGAPNTEAFF	TGCGCCAGCAGCCCGGAGGGGGCTCCGAACACTGAAGCTTTCTTT
.	.	TRBV7-2	TRBJ1-6	CASSLAAGVNNSPLHF	TGTGCCAGCAGCTTAGCGGCAGGGGTGAATAATTCACCCCTCCACTTT
few	.	TRBV6-2/TRBV6-3	TRBJ2-4	CASRGDLGNIQYF	TGTGCCAGCAGGGGGGATTTGGGAAACATTCAGTACTTC
.	TRBD2	TRBV5-1	TRBJ2-3	CASSWTSSVDTQYF	TGCGCCAGCAGCTGGACTAGTAGTGTAGATACGCAGTATTTT
.	.	TRBV4-1	TRBJ1-1	CASSQSPGSGTEAFF	TGCGCCAGCAGCCAAAGTCCGGGCTCGGGCACTGAAGCTTTCTTT
.	.	TRBV6-5	TRBJ2-1	CASSYSTPWGPEQFF	TGTGCCAGCAGTTACTCGACCCCGTGGGGCCCTGAGCAGTTCTTC
.	TRBD1	TRBV15	TRBJ1-6	CATSRNRGGTYNSPLHF	TGTGCCACCAGCAGAAACAGGGGTGGAACCTATAATTCACCCCTCCACTTT